The rows below give T cell receptor beta chains drawn from one sample of a study of T cell responses to AZD1222 COVID-19 vaccine. Assay used: immunoSEQ multiplex PCR; TCRdb lists only in-frame clones, some missing. Among roughly 120,000 clones listed, approximately 85% were seen once. Specimen: peripheral blood, collected 28 days after the second AZD1222 dose. The source is an adult who received the AZD1222 COVID-19 vaccine. CDR3s include the opening cysteine and the closing phenylalanine or tryptophan. The D gene is left open where the match is weak. For some rows the clone size is stated as once, few or many, or as a class when expanded; others skip it.

15,-,-,TRBJ2-3,TRBV9,CASSSEQVNTDTQYF,TGTGCCAGCAGCTCCGAACAGGTGAACACAGATACGCAGTATTTT
15,few,-,TRBJ1-3,TRBV4-3,CASSQDPQGGNTIYF,TGCGCCAGCAGCCAAGATCCCCAGGGTGGAAACACCATATATTTT
11,-,-,TRBJ1-2,TRBV12-3/TRBV12-4,CASSLGDGYTF,TGTGCCAGCAGTTTGGGGGATGGCTACACCTTC
13,-,-,TRBJ1-1,TRBV7-8,CASSGGGVGWAFF,TGTGCCAGCAGCGGAGGCGGGGTTGGGTGGGCTTTCTTT
16,few,TRBD1,TRBJ2-7,TRBV28,CASSPSGDRVSYEQYF,TGTGCCAGCAGTCCGTCGGGGGACAGGGTCTCCTACGAGCAGTACTTC
13,-,-,TRBJ2-7,TRBV12-3/TRBV12-4,CASSSLGLGEQYF,TGTGCCAGCAGTTCCCTGGGTCTGGGCGAGCAGTACTTC
17,-,TRBD1,TRBJ1-1,TRBV10-3,CAISVRTGEGRNTEAFF,TGTGCCATCAGTGTAAGGACAGGGGAGGGGAGGAACACTGAAGCTTTCTTT
12,-,-,TRBJ1-4,TRBV12-3/TRBV12-4,CASSVSRGKLFF,TGTGCCAGCAGTGTCTCAAGGGGAAAACTGTTTTTT
13,-,TRBD1,TRBJ1-1,TRBV20-1,CSASQDRVDEAFF,TGCAGTGCTAGTCAGGACAGGGTGGATGAAGCTTTCTTT
11,once,-,TRBJ1-4,TRBV6-5,CASSRQEKLFF,TGTGCCAGCAGTAGACAAGAAAAACTGTTTTTT
15,-,-,TRBJ2-3,TRBV5-1,CASSLVGGPADTQYF,TGCGCCAGCAGCTTGGTAGGGGGGCCAGCGGATACGCAGTATTTT
19,-,TRBD1,TRBJ1-1,TRBV2,CASSLPGQGVRGGGTEAFF,TGTGCCAGCAGTCTACCGGGACAGGGGGTGAGAGGTGGAGGCACTGAAGCTTTCTTT
12,-,-,TRBJ2-7,TRBV6-2/TRBV6-3,CASSYPMYEQYF,TGTGCCAGCAGTTACCCCATGTACGAGCAGTACTTC
13,few,-,TRBJ1-5,TRBV19,CASSIGGGQPQHF,TGTGCCAGTAGTATTGGGGGAGGTCAGCCCCAGCATTTT
15,-,-,TRBJ1-1,TRBV5-4,CASSLQVTVSTEAFF,TGTGCCAGCAGCTTGCAGGTTACAGTGTCCACTGAAGCTTTCTTT
16,-,TRBD2,TRBJ2-7,TRBV6-1,CASSDFRTSGAYEQYF,TGTGCCAGCAGTGACTTCCGGACTAGCGGAGCCTACGAGCAGTACTTC
16,once,-,TRBJ2-3,TRBV5-1,CASSLALGSHTDTQYF,TGCGCCAGCAGCTTGGCACTGGGCAGCCACACAGATACGCAGTATTTT
19,-,TRBD2,TRBJ2-2,TRBV28,CASSPPHGLAGGRTGELFF,TGTGCCAGCAGTCCACCCCACGGACTAGCGGGGGGTCGTACCGGGGAGCTGTTTTTT
13,once,-,TRBJ1-4,TRBV2,CARAGGIGEKLFF,TGTGCCAGGGCCGGGGGCATAGGGGAAAAACTGTTTTTT
13,-,TRBD1,TRBJ1-1,TRBV2,CASEWDSVTEAFF,TGTGCCAGTGAGTGGGACAGCGTCACTGAAGCTTTCTTT
15,-,-,TRBJ1-2,TRBV5-1,CASSPGPPPNYGYTF,TGCGCCAGCAGCCCGGGACCCCCTCCTAACTATGGCTACACCTTC
16,-,-,TRBJ2-7,TRBV3-1/TRBV3-2,CASSQGAGYGGFEQYF,TGTGCCAGCAGCCAAGGTGCCGGTTACGGGGGATTCGAGCAGTACTTC
17,-,TRBD2,TRBJ2-7,TRBV5-6,CASSLTGTSGLRYEQYF,TGTGCCAGCAGCTTGACTGGGACTAGCGGGCTAAGGTACGAGCAGTACTTC
15,-,-,TRBJ1-3,TRBV5-1,CASSLDGVSGNTIYF,TGCGCCAGCAGCTTAGACGGAGTCTCTGGAAACACCATATATTTT
18,-,TRBD2,TRBJ2-2,TRBV5-5,CASSLDSGGASNTGELFF,TGTGCCAGCAGCTTGGATAGCGGGGGGGCCTCGAACACCGGGGAGCTGTTTTTT
13,-,TRBD1,TRBJ2-1,TRBV11-2,CASSWGQGVAQFF,TGTGCCAGCAGCTGGGGACAGGGAGTGGCGCAGTTCTTC
17,once,-,TRBJ2-7,TRBV6-1,CASSEAVPDGYSYEQYF,TGTGCCAGCAGTGAAGCTGTGCCAGACGGCTATTCCTACGAGCAGTACTTC
17,-,-,TRBJ2-7,TRBV5-1,CASSFLEIGHLGWEQYF,TGCGCCAGCAGCTTCCTCGAAATAGGACACCTAGGATGGGAGCAGTACTTC
13,once,-,TRBJ2-7,TRBV11-3,CASSLDRSYEQYF,TGTGCCAGCAGCTTAGATCGGTCCTACGAGCAGTACTTC
16,-,TRBD1,TRBJ2-1,TRBV24-1,CATSDFTVQGAGEQFF,TGTGCCACCAGTGATTTTACGGTGCAGGGGGCCGGTGAGCAGTTCTTC
15,-,-,TRBJ1-5,TRBV6-6,CASSPTGTSYQPQHF,TGTGCCAGCAGTCCCACAGGAACCTCCTATCAGCCCCAGCATTTT
12,few,-,TRBJ2-7,TRBV3-1/TRBV3-2,CASSQDSYEQYF,TGTGCCAGCAGCCAAGATAGCTACGAGCAGTACTTC
13,-,-,TRBJ2-7,TRBV7-2,CASSRGLNREQYF,TGTGCCAGCAGCCGGGGGCTCAACCGGGAGCAGTACTTC
11,-,-,TRBJ2-7,TRBV5-6,CASSRQLEQYF,TGTGCCAGCAGCCGACAGTTAGAGCAGTACTTC
16,once,TRBD1,TRBJ2-2,TRBV28,CASSPTGTGRTGELFF,TGTGCCAGCAGCCCAACCGGGACAGGGCGCACCGGGGAGCTGTTTTTT
14,-,-,TRBJ2-3,TRBV10-1,CASSDTGGTDTQYF,TGCGCCAGCAGTGATACGGGGGGCACAGATACGCAGTATTTT
17,-,TRBD1,TRBJ1-5,TRBV24-1,CATSDLHPGGSNQPQHF,TGTGCCACCAGTGATTTGCACCCAGGGGGAAGCAATCAGCCCCAGCATTTT
16,few,-,TRBJ1-1,TRBV18,CASSPPSGGLNTEAFF,TGTGCCAGCTCACCACCGTCCGGGGGCCTGAACACTGAAGCTTTCTTT
13,-,-,TRBJ1-6,TRBV3-1/TRBV3-2,CASSQQAGSPLHF,TGTGCCAGCAGCCAACAGGCCGGTTCACCCCTCCACTTT
13,once,-,TRBJ1-6,TRBV13,CASLRDRNSPLHF,TGTGCCAGCCTACGAGACAGGAATTCACCCCTCCACTTT
17,-,-,TRBJ1-2,TRBV7-2,CASSLVGQGKSNYGYTF,TGTGCCAGCAGCTTAGTTGGGCAGGGCAAATCTAACTATGGCTACACCTTC
14,once,-,TRBJ2-1,TRBV7-3,CASSLRTSASEQFF,TGTGCCAGCAGCTTGAGGACAAGTGCTTCGGAGCAGTTCTTC
16,-,-,TRBJ1-2,TRBV6-5,CASSYSGTFANYGYTF,TGTGCCAGCAGTTACTCCGGGACATTCGCTAACTATGGCTACACCTTC
15,-,-,TRBJ1-6,TRBV5-6,CASSLGGRYNSPLHF,TGTGCCAGCAGCTTGGGTGGCCGTTATAATTCACCCCTCCACTTT
14,-,TRBD2,TRBJ2-7,TRBV7-8,CASSPSGLPYEQYF,TGTGCCAGCAGCCCCTCGGGACTACCTTACGAGCAGTACTTC
17,-,TRBD1,TRBJ2-1,TRBV5-8,CASSLLLTGGSYNEQFF,TGTGCCAGCAGCTTGTTACTGACAGGGGGCTCCTACAATGAGCAGTTCTTC
15,-,TRBD2,TRBJ2-1,TRBV6-5,CASSSRRAGLNEQFF,TGTGCCAGCAGTTCGCGGAGAGCGGGGCTCAATGAGCAGTTCTTC
16,-,-,TRBJ1-3,TRBV19,CASHGSGTDSGNTIYF,TGTGCCAGCCACGGATCCGGGACGGACTCTGGAAACACCATATATTTT
17,-,TRBD2,TRBJ2-1,TRBV9,CASSVATSGGAGNEQFF,TGTGCCAGCAGCGTAGCGACTAGCGGGGGGGCTGGCAATGAGCAGTTCTTC
14,once,-,TRBJ2-1,TRBV29-1,CSVLLANSYNEQFF,TGCAGCGTTCTTCTAGCGAACTCCTACAATGAGCAGTTCTTC